The clone carrying this TCR beta chain showed up just a few times. Its antigen is not identified. This sample stems from a study of T-cell memory formation after mild COVID-19. The CDR3 is made up of 15 amino acids. From germline, CDR1 is SGHRS and CDR2 YFSETQ. The V and J ends lost 1 base and 1 base respectively, with 11 bases between them. TCRdb reprocessed the 5' RACE reads via MiXCR and lists one record per CDR3 protein. This sample has 300,000 to 400,000 distinct CDR3 sequences, with approximately 16% found just once. Study results and limitations: The study detected some responding clones in pre-infection memory, suggesting cross-reactive memory joined.

Specimen: PBMCs or a T cell subset sorted from them (not recorded which). This chain uses TRBV5-1 with TRBJ1-1; the D is unclear. The receptor's source is a man aged 18 to 29 who had mild COVID-19 (a few samples of this study predate the infection). Cell type and time point are not known. The CDR3 is CASSLMSGENTEAFF. As DNA, the CDR3 is TGCGCCAGCAGCTTGATGTCTGGGGAGAACACTGAAGCTTTCTTT. Filled out from reference TRBV5-1 and TRBJ1-1, the complete variable domain reads KAGVTQTPRYLIKTRGQQVTLSCSPISGHRSVSWYQQTPGQGLQFLFEYFSETQRNKGNFPGRFSGRQFSNSRSEMNVSTLELGDSALYLCASSLMSGENTEAFFGQGTRLTVV.